The entry below describes one T cell receptor (beta chain). The record originates from a study of immune cell composition in non-small cell lung cancer. TCRdb's copy holds only in-frame clones and misses some; the assay was immunoSEQ multiplex PCR. The top ten hold 7.3% of the sample, which has around 2,800 clones, roughly 79% seen once. Trimming cost V 6 bases and J 2 bases; bases outside gene matches: 6. This CDR3 contains 15 residues. Germline loops: CDR1 KGHSH, CDR2 LQKENI. Genomic DNA came from frozen unsorted single-cell suspensions. Sample: lung tumor tissue. The clonotype was recovered from a human donor with non-small cell lung cancer. V usage is TRBV18 and J usage is TRBJ2-5, with TRBD2 identical over 10 bases. The CDR3 DNA is TGTGCCAGCTCCCCAAGAGCGGGAGGGCAAGAGACCCAGTACTTC. Its translation is CASSPRAGGQETQYF. Complete variable domain (other parts from reference TRBV18 and TRBJ2-5): NAGVMQNPRHLVRRRGQEARLRCSPMKGHSHVYWYRQLPEEGLKFMVYLQKENIIDESGMPKERFSAEFPKEGPSILRIQQVVRGDSAAYFCASSPRAGGQETQYFGPGTRLLVL.